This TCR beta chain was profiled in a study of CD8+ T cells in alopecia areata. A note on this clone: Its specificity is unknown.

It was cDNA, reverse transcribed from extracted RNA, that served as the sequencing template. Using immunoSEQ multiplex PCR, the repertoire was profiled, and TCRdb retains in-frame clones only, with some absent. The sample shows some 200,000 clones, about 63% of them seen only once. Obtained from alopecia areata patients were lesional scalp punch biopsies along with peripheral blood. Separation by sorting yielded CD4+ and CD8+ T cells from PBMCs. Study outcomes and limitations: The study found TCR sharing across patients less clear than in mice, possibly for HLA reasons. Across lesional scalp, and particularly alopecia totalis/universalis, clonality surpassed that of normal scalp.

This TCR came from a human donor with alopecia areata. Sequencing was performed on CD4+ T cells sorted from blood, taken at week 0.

CDR3 bases: TGTGCCAGCTCACCGTTTAGCGGGGGGGCCTCCTACGAGCAGTACTTC. It is translated as CASSPFSGGASYEQYF. The chain recombines TRBV18 with TRBJ2-7; 11 nucleotides match TRBD2. Germline-derived CDR1 and CDR2 are KGHSH and LQKENI. This CDR3 is built from 16 residues. The V gene end was trimmed by 3 bases and the J gene end by 0 bases; junction bases not matched to a gene: 4.